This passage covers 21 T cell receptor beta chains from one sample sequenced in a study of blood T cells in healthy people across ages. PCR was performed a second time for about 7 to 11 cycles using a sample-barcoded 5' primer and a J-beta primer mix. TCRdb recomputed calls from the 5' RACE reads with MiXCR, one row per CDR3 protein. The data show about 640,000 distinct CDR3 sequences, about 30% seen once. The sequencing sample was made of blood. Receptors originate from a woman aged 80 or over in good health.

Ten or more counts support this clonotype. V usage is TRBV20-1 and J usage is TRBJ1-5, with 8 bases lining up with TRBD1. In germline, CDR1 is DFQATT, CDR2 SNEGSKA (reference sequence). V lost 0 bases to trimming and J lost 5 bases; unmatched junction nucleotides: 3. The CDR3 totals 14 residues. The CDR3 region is CSARDDRGDQPQHF. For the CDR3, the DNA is TGCAGTGCTAGAGATGACAGGGGCGATCAGCCCCAGCATTTT.

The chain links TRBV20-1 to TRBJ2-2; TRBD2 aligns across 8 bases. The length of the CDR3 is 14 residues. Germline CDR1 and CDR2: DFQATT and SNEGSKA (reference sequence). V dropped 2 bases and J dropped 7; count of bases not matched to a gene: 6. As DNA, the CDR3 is TGCAGTGCTAGAATCGGGGGGGCAGTCGGGGAGCTGTTTTTT. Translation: CSARIGGAVGELFF.

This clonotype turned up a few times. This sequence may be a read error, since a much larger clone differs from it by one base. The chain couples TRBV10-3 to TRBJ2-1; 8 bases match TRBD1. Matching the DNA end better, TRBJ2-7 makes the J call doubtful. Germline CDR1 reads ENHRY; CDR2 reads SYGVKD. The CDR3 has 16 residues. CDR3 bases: TGTGCCATCAGTGAGTCGTACGGACAGGGTCTCAATGAGCAGTACTTC. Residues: CAISESYGQGLNEQYF.

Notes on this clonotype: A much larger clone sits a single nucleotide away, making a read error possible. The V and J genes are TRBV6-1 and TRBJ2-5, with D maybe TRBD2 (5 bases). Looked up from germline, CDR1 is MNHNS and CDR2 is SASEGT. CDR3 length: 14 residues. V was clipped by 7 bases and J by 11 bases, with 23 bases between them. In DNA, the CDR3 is TGTGCCAGCACTACGGGGTTCCTCTCGGATGAGCAGTACTTC. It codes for CASTTGFLSDEQYF.

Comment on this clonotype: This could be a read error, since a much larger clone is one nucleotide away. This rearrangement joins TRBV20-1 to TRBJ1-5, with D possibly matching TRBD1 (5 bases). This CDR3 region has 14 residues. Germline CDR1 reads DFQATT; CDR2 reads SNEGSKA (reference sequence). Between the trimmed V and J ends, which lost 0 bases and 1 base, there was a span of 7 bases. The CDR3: CSARDEGSNQPQHF. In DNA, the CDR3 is TGCAGTGCTAGAGATGAGGGGAGCAATCAGCCCCAGCATTTT.

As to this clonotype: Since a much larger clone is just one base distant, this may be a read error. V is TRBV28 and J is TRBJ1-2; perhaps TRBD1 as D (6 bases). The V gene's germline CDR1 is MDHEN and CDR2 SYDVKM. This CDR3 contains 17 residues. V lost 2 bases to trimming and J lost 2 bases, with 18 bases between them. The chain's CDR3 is CASSLATGIVKNYGYTF. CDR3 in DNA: TGTGCCAGCAGTTTAGCAACAGGGATAGTGAAAAACTATGGCTACACCTTC.

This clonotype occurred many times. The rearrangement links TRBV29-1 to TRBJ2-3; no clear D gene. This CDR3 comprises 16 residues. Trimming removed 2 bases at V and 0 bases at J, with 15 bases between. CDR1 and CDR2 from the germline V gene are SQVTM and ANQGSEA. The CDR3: CSVESDRGLSTDTQYF. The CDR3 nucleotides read TGCAGCGTTGAATCCGACCGCGGTCTGAGCACAGATACGCAGTATTTT.

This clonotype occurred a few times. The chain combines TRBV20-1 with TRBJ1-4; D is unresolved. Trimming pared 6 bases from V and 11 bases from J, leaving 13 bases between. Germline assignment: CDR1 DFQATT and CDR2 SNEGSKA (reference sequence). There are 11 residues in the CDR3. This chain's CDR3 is CSAASGGKLFF. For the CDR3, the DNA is TGCAGTGCGGCCTCTGGAGGGAAACTGTTTTTT.

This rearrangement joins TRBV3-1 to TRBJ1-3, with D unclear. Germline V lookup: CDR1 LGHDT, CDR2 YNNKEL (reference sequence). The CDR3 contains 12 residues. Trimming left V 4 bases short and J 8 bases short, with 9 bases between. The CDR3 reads CASSPGTHTIYF. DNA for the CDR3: TGTGCCAGCAGCCCGGGCACACACACCATATATTTT.

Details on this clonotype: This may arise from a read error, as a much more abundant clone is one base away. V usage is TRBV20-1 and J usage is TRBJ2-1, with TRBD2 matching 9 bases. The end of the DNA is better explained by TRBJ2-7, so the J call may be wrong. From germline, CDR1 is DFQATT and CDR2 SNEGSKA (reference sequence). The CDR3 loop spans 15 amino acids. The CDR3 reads CSARPTSGSYNEQYF. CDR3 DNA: TGCAGTGCTAGGCCGACTAGCGGATCCTACAATGAGCAGTACTTC.

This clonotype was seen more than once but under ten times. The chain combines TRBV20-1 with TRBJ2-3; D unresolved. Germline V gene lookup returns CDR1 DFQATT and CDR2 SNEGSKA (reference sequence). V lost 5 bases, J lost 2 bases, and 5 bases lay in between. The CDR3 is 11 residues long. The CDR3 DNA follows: TGCAGTGCTGATACCACAGATACGCAGTATTTT. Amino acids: CSADTTDTQYF.

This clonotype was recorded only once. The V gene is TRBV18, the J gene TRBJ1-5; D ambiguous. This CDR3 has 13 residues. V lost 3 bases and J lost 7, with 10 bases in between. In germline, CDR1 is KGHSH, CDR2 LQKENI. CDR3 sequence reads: CASSPEELQPQHF. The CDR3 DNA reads TGTGCCAGCTCACCCGAGGAGTTGCAGCCCCAGCATTTT.

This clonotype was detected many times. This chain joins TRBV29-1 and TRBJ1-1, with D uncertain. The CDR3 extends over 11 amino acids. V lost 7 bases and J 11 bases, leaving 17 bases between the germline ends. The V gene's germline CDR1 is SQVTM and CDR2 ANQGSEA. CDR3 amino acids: CSAPPRLGAFF. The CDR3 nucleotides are TGCAGCGCCCCTCCCCGGCTTGGGGCTTTCTTT. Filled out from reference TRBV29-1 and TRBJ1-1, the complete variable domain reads SAVISQKPSRDICQRGTSLTIQCQVDSQVTMMFWYRQQPGQSLTLIATANQGSEATYESGFVIDKFPISRPNLTFSTLTVSNMSPEDSSIYLCSAPPRLGAFFGQGTRLTVV.

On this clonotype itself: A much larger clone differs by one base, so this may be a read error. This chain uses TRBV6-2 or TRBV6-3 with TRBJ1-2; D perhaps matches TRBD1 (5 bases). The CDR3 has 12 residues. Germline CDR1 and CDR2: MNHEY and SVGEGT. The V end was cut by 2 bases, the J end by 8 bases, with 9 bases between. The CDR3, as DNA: TGTGCCAGCAGTTACGGGCAGGGAGGCTACACCTTC. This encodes CASSYGQGGYTF.

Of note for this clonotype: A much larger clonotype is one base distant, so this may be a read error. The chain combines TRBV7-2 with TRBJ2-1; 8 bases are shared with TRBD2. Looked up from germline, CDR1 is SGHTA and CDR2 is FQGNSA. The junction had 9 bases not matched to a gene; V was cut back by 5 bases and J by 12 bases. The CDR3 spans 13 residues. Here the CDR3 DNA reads TGTGCCAGCAGCCCCCGGGGGGGGAGTGGGCAGTTCTTC. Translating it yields CASSPRGGSGQFF.

CDR3 sequence reads: CATSGNSGGSYNEQFF. CDR3 sequence (DNA): TGTGCCACCAGCGGGAATTCAGGGGGCTCGTACAATGAGCAGTTCTTC. The chain combines TRBV15 with TRBJ2-1; 8 nucleotides agree with TRBD1. With V trimmed by 5 bases and J by 4 bases, 10 bases remained unmatched. The CDR3 runs 16 residues. The germline CDR1 and CDR2 sequences are LNHNV and YYDKDF (reference sequence).

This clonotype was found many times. The CDR3 bases are TGTGCCAGCAGCTTAGGCGTAGCCAGAATATATGGCTACACCTTC. Its protein is CASSLGVARIYGYTF. This rearrangement joins TRBV7-2 to TRBJ1-2; D unresolved. Germline V gene lookup returns CDR1 SGHTA and CDR2 FQGNSA. The CDR3 runs to 15 residues. The V and J ends lost 1 base and 5 bases respectively, with 14 bases between them.

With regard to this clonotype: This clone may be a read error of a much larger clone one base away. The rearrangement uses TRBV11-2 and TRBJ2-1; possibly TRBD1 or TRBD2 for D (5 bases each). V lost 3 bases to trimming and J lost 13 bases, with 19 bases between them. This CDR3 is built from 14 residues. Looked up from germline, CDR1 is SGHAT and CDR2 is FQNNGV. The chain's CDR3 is CASSFWGNQETQFF. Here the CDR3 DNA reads TGTGCCAGCAGCTTCTGGGGGAACCAAGAGACCCAGTTCTTC.

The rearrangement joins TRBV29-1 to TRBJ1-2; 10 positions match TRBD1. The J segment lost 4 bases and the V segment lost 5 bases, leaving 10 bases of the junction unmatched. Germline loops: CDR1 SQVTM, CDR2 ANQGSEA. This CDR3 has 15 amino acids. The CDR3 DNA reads TGCAGCGTTAGGGTCCCGGGACAGGGGAGCTATGGCTACACCTTC. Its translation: CSVRVPGQGSYGYTF. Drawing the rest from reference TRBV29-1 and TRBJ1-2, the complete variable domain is SAVISQKPSRDICQRGTSLTIQCQVDSQVTMMFWYRQQPGQSLTLIATANQGSEATYESGFVIDKFPISRPNLTFSTLTVSNMSPEDSSIYLCSVRVPGQGSYGYTFGSGTRLTVV.

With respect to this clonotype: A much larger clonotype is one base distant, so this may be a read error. CDR3 sequence reads: CSGEDSGAGRYF. For the CDR3, the DNA is TGCAGCGGTGAAGATTCAGGGGCGGGTCGGTACTTC. This chain links TRBV29-1 with TRBJ2-5, with D possibly being TRBD1 (6 bases). The CDR3 is 12 residues long. Germline loops: CDR1 SQVTM, CDR2 ANQGSEA.

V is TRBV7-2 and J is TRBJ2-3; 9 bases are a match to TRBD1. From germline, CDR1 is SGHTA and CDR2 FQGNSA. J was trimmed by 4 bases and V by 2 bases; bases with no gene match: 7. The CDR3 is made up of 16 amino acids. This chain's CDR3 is CASSLTGGLVADTQYF. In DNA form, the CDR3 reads TGTGCCAGCAGCTTAACAGGGGGCTTAGTCGCAGATACGCAGTATTTT.